The table lists the clone carrying this TCR beta chain with many counts. Its antigen is currently unknown. The sample is drawn from a study of response to subunit inactivated influenza vaccine. Points from the study as a whole: Few additional T cells are recruited per seasonal influenza vaccination, authors suggested.

MiXCR, applied by TCRdb to the RT-PCR reads, yields one record per CDR3 protein. The data hold approximately 490,000 distinct CDR3 sequences, with 6.5% to 8% observed a single time. V was trimmed by 1 base and J by 10 bases, leaving 11 bases between them. The CDR3 runs to 14 residues. The clonotype comes from a man aged 50 to 75 who received an inactivated influenza vaccine. The chain joins TRBV12-3 or TRBV12-4 to TRBJ1-6; a weak D match, TRBD1 (6 bases). The sample here was PBMCs from blood, taken around 25 months after vaccination. In DNA form, the CDR3 reads TGTGCCAGCAGTTTAGGGTCACAGGGATCACCCCTCCACTTT. Amino acid sequence: CASSLGSQGSPLHF.